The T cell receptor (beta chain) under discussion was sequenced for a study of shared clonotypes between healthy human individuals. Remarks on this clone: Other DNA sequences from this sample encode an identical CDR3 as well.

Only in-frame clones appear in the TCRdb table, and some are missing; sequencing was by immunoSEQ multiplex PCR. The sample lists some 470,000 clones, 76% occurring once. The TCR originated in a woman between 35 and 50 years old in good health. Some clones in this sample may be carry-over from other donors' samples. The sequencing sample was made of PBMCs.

The CDR3: CASSLQGNGYTF. The CDR3 region has the DNA TGCGCCAGCAGCTTGCAGGGAAATGGCTACACCTTC. The chain combines TRBV5-1 with TRBJ1-2; D possibly corresponds to TRBD1 (5 bases). CDR3 length equals 12 residues. V was trimmed by 1 base and J by 6 bases, leaving 7 bases between them. CDR1 is SGHRS and CDR2 is YFSETQ in the germline V gene. The full variable domain, rest sourced from reference TRBV5-1 and TRBJ1-2, is KAGVTQTPRYLIKTRGQQVTLSCSPISGHRSVSWYQQTPGQGLQFLFEYFSETQRNKGNFPGRFSGRQFSNSRSEMNVSTLELGDSALYLCASSLQGNGYTFGSGTRLTVV.